This T cell receptor beta chain was sequenced in a study of control samples from healthy donors and cancer patients. Profiled with immunoSEQ multiplex PCR; TCRdb holds only in-frame clones, not every one. The data contain 150,000 to 200,000 clones, 85% to 90% of them singletons. Sequenced: blood. The TCR comes from a woman between 50 and 59 years old in good health.

The CDR3 bases are TGTGCCAGCACGGGGAGCACAGATACGCAGTATTTT. Translating gives CASTGSTDTQYF. The rearrangement uses TRBV6-5 and TRBJ2-3, with D perhaps matching TRBD2 (5 bases). This CDR3 is 12 amino acids long. Trimming pared 7 bases from V and 0 bases from J, leaving 5 bases between. Per the germline V gene, CDR1 is MNHEY and CDR2 is SVGAGI.